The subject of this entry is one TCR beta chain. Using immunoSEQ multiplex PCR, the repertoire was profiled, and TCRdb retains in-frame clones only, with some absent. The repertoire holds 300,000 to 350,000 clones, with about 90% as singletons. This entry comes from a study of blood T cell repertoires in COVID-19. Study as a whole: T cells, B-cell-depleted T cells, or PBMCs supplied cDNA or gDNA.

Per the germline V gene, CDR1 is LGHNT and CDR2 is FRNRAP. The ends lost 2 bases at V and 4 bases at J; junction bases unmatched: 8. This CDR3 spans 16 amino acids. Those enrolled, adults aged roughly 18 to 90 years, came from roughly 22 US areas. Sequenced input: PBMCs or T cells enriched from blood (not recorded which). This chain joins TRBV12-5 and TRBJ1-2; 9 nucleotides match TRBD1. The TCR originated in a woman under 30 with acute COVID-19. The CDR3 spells CASGLLLGTGSYGYTF. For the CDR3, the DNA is TGTGCTAGTGGTTTGCTCCTTGGGACAGGGAGCTATGGCTACACCTTC.